This entry concerns a single T cell receptor beta chain. The source of the sample is a study of blood T cell repertoires in COVID-19. Study as a whole: Spain, Italy and the United States supplied samples that represented acute and convalescent COVID-19. PBMCs, B-cell-depleted T cells, or T cells were the source of the cDNA or gDNA that made up the material.

The CDR3 has 12 residues. Germline values: CDR1 LGHNT, CDR2 FRNRAP. Trimming shortened V by 0 bases and J by 12 bases, and 8 bases separated the two germline ends. Authors' methods: Amplification from reference gene primers served as the basis for estimated nucleated cell counts. The repertoire was sequenced with immunoSEQ multiplex PCR; TCRdb's copy has only in-frame clones and lacks some. V and J calls and clone size are as listed in that table; D and trimming were resolved from the DNA. The table includes 50,000 to 70,000 clones, around 86% detected once. Sequencing was carried out using peripheral blood. This receptor was obtained from a human donor with active COVID-19. The donor label of this sample is uncertain. J is TRBJ1-4 and V is TRBV12-5; D possibly corresponds to TRBD1 (5 bases). The CDR3 sequence: CASGLVGTQLFF. In nucleotides, the CDR3 is TGTGCTAGTGGTTTGGTTGGGACTCAACTGTTTTTT.